Below, 10 T cell receptor beta chains from the same sample are listed, as sequenced in a study of T cells in localized non-small cell lung cancer. Using immunoSEQ multiplex PCR, the repertoire was profiled, and TCRdb retains in-frame clones only, with some absent. This table has 75,000 to 95,000 clones, roughly 87% appearing once. The material was peripheral blood, obtained before any cancer treatment. Receptor source: a man between 35 and 75 years old with stage I squamous cell lung carcinoma.

V gene TRBV2 combines with J gene TRBJ2-1, with a tentative D call TRBD2 (6 bases). Germline V gene lookup returns CDR1 SNHLY and CDR2 FYNNEI. V lost 5 bases and J 8 bases, leaving 16 bases between the germline ends. The CDR3 has 14 residues. The CDR3 bases are TGTGCCAGCAGTTGGAACAGGAGGGACGATGAGCAGTTCTTC. Its translation is CASSWNRRDDEQFF.

This chain links TRBV5-1 with TRBJ2-1; 10 bases fit TRBD1. The CDR3 is made up of 16 amino acids. The V gene end was trimmed by 4 bases and the J gene end by 9 bases; junction bases not matched to a gene: 13. From germline, CDR1 is SGHRS and CDR2 YFSETQ. The CDR3, as DNA: TGCGCCAGCAGCCCCTCTGGGACAGGGGTTTCTGGTGAGCAGTTCTTC. It yields the protein CASSPSGTGVSGEQFF.

The sample holds one count of this clone. The rearrangement links TRBV18 to TRBJ1-5; D remains ambiguous. This CDR3 comprises 13 residues. V was clipped by 5 bases and J by 3 bases, with 8 bases between them. Germline CDR1 is KGHSH and CDR2 is LQKENI. The CDR3 region has the DNA TGTGCCAGCTCATCTACGGACAATCAGCCCCAGCATTTT. As protein: CASSSTDNQPQHF. Using reference TRBV18 and TRBJ1-5 for the parts outside the CDR3, the full variable domain is NAGVMQNPRHLVRRRGQEARLRCSPMKGHSHVYWYRQLPEEGLKFMVYLQKENIIDESGMPKERFSAEFPKEGPSILRIQQVVRGDSAAYFCASSSTDNQPQHFGDGTRLSIL.

The chain employs TRBV7-2 and TRBJ2-3, with TRBD1 identical over 9 bases. The V segment lost 1 base and the J segment 8 bases; nucleotides outside the gene matches: 1. The CDR3 is made up of 13 amino acids. Germline values: CDR1 SGHTA, CDR2 FQGNSA. CDR3 in amino acids: CASSLGDRATQYF. The CDR3 DNA sequence: TGTGCCAGCAGCTTAGGGGACAGGGCTACGCAGTATTTT. Looking up the rest from reference TRBV7-2 and TRBJ2-3 gives the full variable domain: GAGVSQSPSNKVTEKGKDVELRCDPISGHTALYWYRQSLGQGLEFLIYFQGNSAPDKSGLPSDRFSAERTGGSVSTLTIQRTQQEDSAVYLCASSLGDRATQYFGPGTRLTVL.

The chain employs TRBV5-4 and TRBJ2-5; TRBD2 matches at 7 bases. Looked up from germline, CDR1 is SGHNT and CDR2 is YYREEE (reference sequence). This CDR3 has 14 amino acids. Trimming removed 4 bases from V and 5 bases from J; junction bases left unmatched: 8. The chain's CDR3 is CASSPSGGLETQYF. The CDR3 DNA follows: TGTGCCAGCAGCCCCTCGGGGGGATTGGAGACCCAGTACTTC.

The chain carries TRBV6-6 and TRBJ2-1; the match to TRBD2 covers 10 bases. Per germline, CDR1 MNHNY and CDR2 SVGAGI (reference sequence). The junction had 4 bases not matched to a gene; V was cut back by 5 bases and J by 3 bases. The CDR3 totals 15 residues. The CDR3, as DNA: TGTGCCAGCAGTCGTCTAGCGGGGGTCTACAATGAGCAGTTCTTC. Translated, it gives CASSRLAGVYNEQFF.

The chain has TRBV5-5 and TRBJ1-2, with D uncertain. V was shortened by 1 base and J by 0 bases, with 13 bases between the two germline ends. The CDR3 has 16 residues. The germline CDR1 and CDR2 sequences are SGHKS and YYEKEE (reference sequence). The CDR3 nucleotides are TGTGCCAGCAGCTTGCGGCACAAACCGTCTAACTATGGCTACACCTTC. It is translated as CASSLRHKPSNYGYTF. Full variable domain (remainder filled in from reference TRBV5-5 and TRBJ1-2): DAGVTQSPTHLIKTRGQQVTLRCSPISGHKSVSWYQQVLGQGPQFIFQYYEKEERGRGNFPDRFSARQFPNYSSELNVNALLLGDSALYLCASSLRHKPSNYGYTFGSGTRLTVV.

The chain couples TRBV28 to TRBJ1-5; D uncertain. The V and J ends lost 6 bases and 3 bases respectively, with 15 bases between them. The CDR3 sequence is 15 residues long. Germline V CDR1 and CDR2: MDHEN, SYDVKM. CDR3: CASSPVWRDNQPQHF. The CDR3 coding sequence is TGTGCCAGCAGCCCCGTCTGGAGGGACAATCAGCCCCAGCATTTT.

V gene TRBV9 combines with J gene TRBJ1-2, with TRBD1 as a possible D gene (5 bases). This CDR3 spans 14 amino acids. The germline V and J ends were trimmed by 3 bases and 4 bases, with 13 bases remaining between them. In germline, CDR1 is SGDLS, CDR2 YYNGEE. Written as DNA, the CDR3 is TGTGCCAGCAGCGCCCAGGGAATGAGCTATGGCTACACCTTC. As protein: CASSAQGMSYGYTF.

This clone was found once. The rearrangement joins TRBV7-9 to TRBJ1-1; D call uncertain. Per germline, CDR1 SEHNR and CDR2 FQNEAQ (reference sequence). The ends were cut back, 4 bases at V and 3 bases at J, with 9 bases in the middle. The CDR3 is made up of 13 amino acids. CDR3 sequence (DNA): TGTGCCAGCAGCTCCAAGAACCACACTGAAGCTTTCTTT. Its protein product is CASSSKNHTEAFF. The full variable domain, with the rest looked up from reference TRBV7-9 and TRBJ1-1, is DTGVSQNPRHKITKRGQNVTFRCDPISEHNRLYWYRQTLGQGPEFLTYFQNEAQLEKSRLLSDRFSAERPKGSFSTLEIQRTEQGDSAMYLCASSSKNHTEAFFGQGTRLTVV.